The clone carrying this T cell receptor (beta chain) was observed a few times. The data derive from a study of cytomegalovirus exposure and HLA in healthy donors. The CDR3 consists of 13 residues. V dropped 4 bases and J dropped 7; count of bases not matched to a gene: 3. Germline lookup yields CDR1 MNHEY and CDR2 SMNVEV (reference sequence). 60 Vbeta and 13 Jbeta primers were used in PCR. Here immunoSEQ multiplex PCR was the method, and the copy in TCRdb shows in-frame clones only, minus some. Of around 41,000 clones in the sample, roughly half were seen once. The V call is TRBV27, the J call TRBJ2-4; 8 positions match TRBD2. Sequences were obtained from PBMCs. The clonotype comes from a man aged 60 to 69 in good health and CMV-seronegative. CDR3 coding DNA: TGTGCCAGCAGTTCCTTAGCGGGGAACATTCAGTACTTC. Translating gives CASSSLAGNIQYF.